A single sample is the source of the 2 T cell receptor beta chains below, sequenced in a study of blood T cell repertoires in COVID-19. The data were produced by immunoSEQ multiplex PCR, yet TCRdb's version contains in-frame clones alone and is incomplete. The table shows under 100,000 clones, with around 84% occurring only once. The sample was peripheral blood. The receptors come from a man aged 40-50 years with acute or convalescent COVID-19.

The V call is TRBV6-2 or TRBV6-3, the J call TRBJ1-3; no clear D gene. The CDR3 length is 15 residues. Trimming cost V 5 bases and J 6 bases, with 17 bases left between them. Germline V gene lookup returns CDR1 MNHEY and CDR2 SVGEGT. The CDR3 DNA reads as TGTGCCAGCAGTGGAGGGATCACCGTTCAAAACACCATATATTTT. Translated: CASSGGITVQNTIYF.

The chain recombines TRBV7-8 with TRBJ2-5; TRBD1 matches 8 bases. V was pared by 10 bases and J by 6 bases, with 10 bases of the junction left unmatched. The CDR3 totals 13 residues. Germline CDR1 and CDR2: SGHVS and FQNEAQ. CDR3 amino acids: CATTGGRIKTQYF. As DNA, the CDR3 is TGTGCCACAACAGGGGGGCGAATTAAGACCCAGTACTTC.